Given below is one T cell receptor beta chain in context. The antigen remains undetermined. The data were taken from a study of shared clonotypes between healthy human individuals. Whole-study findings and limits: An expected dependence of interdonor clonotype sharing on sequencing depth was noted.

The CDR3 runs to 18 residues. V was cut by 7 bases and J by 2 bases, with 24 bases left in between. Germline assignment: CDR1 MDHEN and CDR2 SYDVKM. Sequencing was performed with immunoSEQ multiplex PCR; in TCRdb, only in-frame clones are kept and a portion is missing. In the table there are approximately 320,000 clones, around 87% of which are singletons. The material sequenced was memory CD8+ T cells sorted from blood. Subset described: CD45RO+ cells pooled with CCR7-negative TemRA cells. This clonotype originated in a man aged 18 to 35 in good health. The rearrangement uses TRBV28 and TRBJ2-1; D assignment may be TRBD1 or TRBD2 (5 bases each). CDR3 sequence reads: CASTYAFGAGQAYNEQFF. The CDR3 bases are TGTGCCAGCACCTACGCGTTCGGGGCAGGACAAGCCTACAATGAGCAGTTCTTC.